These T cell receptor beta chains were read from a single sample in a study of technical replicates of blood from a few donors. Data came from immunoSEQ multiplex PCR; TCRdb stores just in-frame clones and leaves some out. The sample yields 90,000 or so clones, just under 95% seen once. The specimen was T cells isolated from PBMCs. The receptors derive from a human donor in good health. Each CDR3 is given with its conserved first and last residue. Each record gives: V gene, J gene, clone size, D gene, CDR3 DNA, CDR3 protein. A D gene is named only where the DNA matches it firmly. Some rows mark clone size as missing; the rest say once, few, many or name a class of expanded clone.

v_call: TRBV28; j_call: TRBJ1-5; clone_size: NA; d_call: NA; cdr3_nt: TGTGCCAGCGCGACAGATAGCAATCAGCCCCAGCATTTT; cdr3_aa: CASATDSNQPQHF
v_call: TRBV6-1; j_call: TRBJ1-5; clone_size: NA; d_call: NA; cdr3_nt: TGTGCCAGCAGTGAAGAAAACCGAGGGAGGCAGCCCCAGCATTTT; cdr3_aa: CASSEENRGRQPQHF
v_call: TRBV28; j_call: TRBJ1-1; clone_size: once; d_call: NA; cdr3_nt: TGTGCCAGCAGTCTGTACAGAACCCAAGCTTTCTTT; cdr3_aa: CASSLYRTQAFF
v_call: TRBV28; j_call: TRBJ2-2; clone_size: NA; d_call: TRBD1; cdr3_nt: TGTGCCAGCATAGAAATCCGGGACAGGAACACCGGGGAGCTGTTTTTT; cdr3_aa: CASIEIRDRNTGELFF
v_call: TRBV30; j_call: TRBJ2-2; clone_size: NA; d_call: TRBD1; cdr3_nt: TGTGCCTGGAGGGGATCCGGGACAGTTAACACCGGGGAGCTGTTTTTT; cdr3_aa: CAWRGSGTVNTGELFF
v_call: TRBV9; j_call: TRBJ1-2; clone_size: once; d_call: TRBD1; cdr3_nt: TGTGCCAGCACCCCCTCCGCCAGGGGGGACTATGGCTACACCTTC; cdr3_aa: CASTPSARGDYGYTF
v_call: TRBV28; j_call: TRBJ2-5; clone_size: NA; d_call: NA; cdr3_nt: TGTGCCAGCAGTGGGGGCCCCTGGACCCAGTACTTC; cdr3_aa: CASSGGPWTQYF
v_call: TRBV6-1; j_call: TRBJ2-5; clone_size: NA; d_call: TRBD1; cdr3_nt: TGTGCCAGCAGTGCTCCGGACAGGGGGTCAGAGACCCAGTACTTC; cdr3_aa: CASSAPDRGSETQYF
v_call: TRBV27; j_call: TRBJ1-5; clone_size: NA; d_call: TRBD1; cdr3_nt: TGTGCCAGCAGTTTATCAACAGGGGTGAATCAGCCCCAGCATTTT; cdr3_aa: CASSLSTGVNQPQHF
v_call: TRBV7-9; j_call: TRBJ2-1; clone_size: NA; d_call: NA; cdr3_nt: TGTGCCAGCAGCTCCCCGATAAGTAGCGCCGACAATGAGCAGTTCTTC; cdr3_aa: CASSSPISSADNEQFF
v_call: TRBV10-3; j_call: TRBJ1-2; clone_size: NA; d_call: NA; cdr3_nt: TGTGCCATCAGTGAGGACAGACTCTATGGCTACACCTTC; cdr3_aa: CAISEDRLYGYTF
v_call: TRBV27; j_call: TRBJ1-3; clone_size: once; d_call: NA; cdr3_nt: TGTGCCAGCAGTTCAACTATATCGACCAGACCGGGAAACACCATATATTTT; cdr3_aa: CASSSTISTRPGNTIYF
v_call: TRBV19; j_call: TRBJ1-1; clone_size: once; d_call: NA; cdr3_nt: TGTGCCGGGGGAGGTTACACTGAAGCTTTCTTT; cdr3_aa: CAGGGYTEAFF
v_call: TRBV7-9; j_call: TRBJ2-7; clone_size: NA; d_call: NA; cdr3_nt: TGTGCCAGCAGCTCCGACAGTTCTTATAGGGGCGAGCAGTACTTC; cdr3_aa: CASSSDSSYRGEQYF
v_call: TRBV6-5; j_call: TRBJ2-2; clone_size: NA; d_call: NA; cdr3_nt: TGTGCCAGCAGGGAGGGAGCGAACACCGGGGAGCTGTTTTTT; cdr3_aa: CASREGANTGELFF
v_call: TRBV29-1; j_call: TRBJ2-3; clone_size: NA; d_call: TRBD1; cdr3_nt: TGCAGCGTGGGGGGGGGACAGGGAGTAGATACGCAGTATTTT; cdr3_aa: CSVGGGQGVDTQYF
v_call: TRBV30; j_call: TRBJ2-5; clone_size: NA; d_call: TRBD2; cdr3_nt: TGTGCATTCGCGGGAGAGGTCTTGGGGGAGACCCAGTACTTC; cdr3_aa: CAFAGEVLGETQYF
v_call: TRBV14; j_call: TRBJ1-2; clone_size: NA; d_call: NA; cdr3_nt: TGTGCCAGCAGCCAGTTTTTGACTCTATCGTCGAACTATGGCTACACCTTC; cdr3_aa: CASSQFLTLSSNYGYTF
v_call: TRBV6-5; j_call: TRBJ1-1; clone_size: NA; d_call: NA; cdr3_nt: TGTGCCAGCAGTTACTACAGGTCGAACACTGAAGCTTTCTTT; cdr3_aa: CASSYYRSNTEAFF
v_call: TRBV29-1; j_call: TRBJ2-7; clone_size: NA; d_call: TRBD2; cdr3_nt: TGCAGCGTTGGTGGCGGGAGTTGGTACGAGCAGTACTTC; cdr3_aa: CSVGGGSWYEQYF
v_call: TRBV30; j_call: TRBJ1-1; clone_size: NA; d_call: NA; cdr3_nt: TGTGCCTGGAGTACGGGAGGGTACACTGAAGCTTTCTTT; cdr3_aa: CAWSTGGYTEAFF
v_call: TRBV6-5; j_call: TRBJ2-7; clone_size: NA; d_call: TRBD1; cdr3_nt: TGTGCCAGCAGATCCGGGACAGGGCTCTACGAGCAGTACTTC; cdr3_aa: CASRSGTGLYEQYF
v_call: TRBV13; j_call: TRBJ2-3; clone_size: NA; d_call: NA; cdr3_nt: TGTGCCAGCAGCCGTTTGGAAGGAGAGGGAGATACGCAGTATTTT; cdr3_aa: CASSRLEGEGDTQYF
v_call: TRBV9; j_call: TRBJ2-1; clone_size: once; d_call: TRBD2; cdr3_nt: TGTGCCAGCAGCAAGACTAGCGGGAGAGGCAATGAGCAGTTCTTC; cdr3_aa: CASSKTSGRGNEQFF
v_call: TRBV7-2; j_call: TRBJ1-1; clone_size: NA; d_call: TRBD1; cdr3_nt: TGTGCCAGCAGCTCGACAGGGGCCCACACTGAAGCTTTCTTT; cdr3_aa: CASSSTGAHTEAFF
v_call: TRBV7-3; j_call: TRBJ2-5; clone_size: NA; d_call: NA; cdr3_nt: TGTGCCAGCAGCTATGTGGGAGGGACCCAGTACTTC; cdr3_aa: CASSYVGGTQYF
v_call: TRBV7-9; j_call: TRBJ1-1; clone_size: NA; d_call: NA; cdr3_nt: TGTGCCAGCAGCTTAATGGGGGGAACTTTCTTT; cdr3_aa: CASSLMGGTFF
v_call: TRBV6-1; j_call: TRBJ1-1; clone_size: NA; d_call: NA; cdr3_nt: TGTGCCACTACATTCAGGGCTGAAGCTTTCTTT; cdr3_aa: CATTFRAEAFF
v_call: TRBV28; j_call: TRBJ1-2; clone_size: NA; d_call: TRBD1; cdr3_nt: TGTGCCAGCAGCTACCCGGGACAGAGCTCTAACTATGGCTACACCTTC; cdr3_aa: CASSYPGQSSNYGYTF
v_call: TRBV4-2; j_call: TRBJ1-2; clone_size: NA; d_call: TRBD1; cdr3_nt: TGTGCCAGCAGCTTAGGGGGCTTGGGTCCAGGCTACACCTTC; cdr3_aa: CASSLGGLGPGYTF
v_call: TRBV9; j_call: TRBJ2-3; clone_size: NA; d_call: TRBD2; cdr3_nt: TGTGCCAGCAGCGTAGATGTAGCGGGAGAACATACGCAGTATTTT; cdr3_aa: CASSVDVAGEHTQYF
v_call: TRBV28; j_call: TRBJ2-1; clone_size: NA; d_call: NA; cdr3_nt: TGTGCCAGCAGTTGGGACCGGGAGAGCTCCTACAATGAGCAGTTCTTC; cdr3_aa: CASSWDRESSYNEQFF
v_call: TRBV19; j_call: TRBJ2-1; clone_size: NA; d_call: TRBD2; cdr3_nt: TGTGCCAGTAACTCAGCGGGAGGAGGAATCTATGAGCAGTTCTTC; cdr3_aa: CASNSAGGGIYEQFF
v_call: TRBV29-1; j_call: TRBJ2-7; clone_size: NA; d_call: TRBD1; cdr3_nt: TGCAGCGTCTACAGGGGAGAGTCCTACGAGCAGTACTTC; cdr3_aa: CSVYRGESYEQYF
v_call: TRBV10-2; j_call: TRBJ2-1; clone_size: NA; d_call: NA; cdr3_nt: TGCGCCAGTAAAGACGACTTCTCCTACAATGAGCAGTTCTTC; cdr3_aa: CASKDDFSYNEQFF
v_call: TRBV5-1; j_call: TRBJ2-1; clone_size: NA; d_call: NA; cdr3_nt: TGCGCCAGCAGCTTGGGACTAGGGGTTGAGCAGTTCTTC; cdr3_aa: CASSLGLGVEQFF
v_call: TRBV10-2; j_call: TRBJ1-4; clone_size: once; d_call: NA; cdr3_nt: TGCGCCAGCAGCGGAACCCGCGGGGCCGGAAAACTGTTTTTT; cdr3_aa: CASSGTRGAGKLFF
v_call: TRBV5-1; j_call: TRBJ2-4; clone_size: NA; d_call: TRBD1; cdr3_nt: TGCGCCAGCAGCTCAGGACAGGGGTACATTCAGTACTTC; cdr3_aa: CASSSGQGYIQYF
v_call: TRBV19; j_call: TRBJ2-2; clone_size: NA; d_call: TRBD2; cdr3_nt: TGTGCCAGTAGTATATCTCTAGCGGGAGAAACCGGGGAGCTGTTTTTT; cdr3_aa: CASSISLAGETGELFF
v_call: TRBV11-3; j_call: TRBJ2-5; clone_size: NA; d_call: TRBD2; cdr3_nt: TGTGCCAGCAGCTTAGACATAGCGGGAGGCGAGACCCAGTACTTC; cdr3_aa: CASSLDIAGGETQYF
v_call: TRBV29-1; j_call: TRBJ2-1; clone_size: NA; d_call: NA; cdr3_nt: TGCAGCGTTGGGACAGTCAATGAGCAGTTCTTC; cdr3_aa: CSVGTVNEQFF
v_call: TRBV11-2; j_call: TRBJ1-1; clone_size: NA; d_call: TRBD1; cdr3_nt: TGTGCCAGCAGCGTTTGGGCAGGGGGCTTGAACACTGAAGCTTTCTTT; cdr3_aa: CASSVWAGGLNTEAFF
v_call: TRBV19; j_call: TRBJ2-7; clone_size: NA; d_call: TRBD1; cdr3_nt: TGTGCCAGTAGTATTGGACAGGGAAACTACGAGCAGTACTTC; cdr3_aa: CASSIGQGNYEQYF
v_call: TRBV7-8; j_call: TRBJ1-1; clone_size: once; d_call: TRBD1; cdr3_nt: TGTGCCAGCAGCTCTATTGGACAGGGATTTTACACTGAAGCTTTCTTT; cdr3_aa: CASSSIGQGFYTEAFF